This TCR beta chain was sequenced during a study of siplizumab effects on memory and regulatory T cells. Study-level points and caveats: Under siplizumab, an average around 68% of mappable alloreactive CD4+ clones were Treg-derived, compared with approximately 25% in controls. The naive T cell population seemed more diverse than memory cells and seemed a major contributor to the alloresponse. Suppression by proliferating Tregs derived from siplizumab cultures was not verified.

Germline loops: CDR1 GTSNPN, CDR2 SVGIG (reference sequence). V was pared by 4 bases and J by 9 bases, with 6 bases of the junction left unmatched. The CDR3 has 13 residues. Sequencing of each sample assayed approximately 110,000 TCR templates. Assay used: immunoSEQ multiplex PCR; TCRdb lists only in-frame clones, some missing. The sample has over 95,000 clones; 85% to 95% are singletons. In regard to this clone: Its target is unknown.

The sequence derives from a human donor in good health. Sequenced sample: non-Treg CD4+ T cells sorted from blood. The chain has TRBV30 and TRBJ1-6, with TRBD1 matching over 7 bases. DNA of the CDR3: TGTGCCTGGAAATGGACAGGCGGTTCACCCCTCCACTTT. This translates into CAWKWTGGSPLHF. Together with reference TRBV30 and TRBJ1-6, the CDR3 gives the full variable domain: SQTIHQWPATLVQPVGSPLSLECTVEGTSNPNLYWYRQAAGRGLQLLFYSVGIGQISSEVPQNLSASRPQDRQFILSSKKLLLSDSGFYLCAWKWTGGSPLHFGNGTRLTVT.